The TCR beta chain described here comes from a study of T cell responses to AZD1222 COVID-19 vaccine. In the study overall: Investigators merged groups given second doses at roughly 4 or roughly 12 weeks. Study findings and constraints: Receipt of two AZD1222 doses was followed by a rise in Spike-specific TCR breadth and depth. Females made up more of the donors, who were largely white British, and clonal diversity may have come out too low. Repertoires were sampled only after the peak T cell response.

CDR1 SQVTM and CDR2 ANQGSEA come from the germline V gene. Trimming removed 5 bases from V and 5 bases from J; junction bases left unmatched: 11. This CDR3 contains 15 residues. A word on this clone: Its antigen is currently unknown.

Measured with immunoSEQ multiplex PCR; TCRdb has only the in-frame clones, and not every one. This table has 90,000 to 110,000 clones, around 89% appearing once. This chain joins TRBV29-1 and TRBJ1-4; 7 positions agree with TRBD1. The clonotype comes from an adult in good health. Sample: peripheral blood, taken on day 0 of AZD1222 vaccination. CDR3 sequence: CSVILNRGKNEKLFF. Here the CDR3 DNA reads TGCAGCGTTATACTAAACAGGGGAAAGAATGAAAAACTGTTTTTT. Complete variable domain (other parts from reference TRBV29-1 and TRBJ1-4): SAVISQKPSRDICQRGTSLTIQCQVDSQVTMMFWYRQQPGQSLTLIATANQGSEATYESGFVIDKFPISRPNLTFSTLTVSNMSPEDSSIYLCSVILNRGKNEKLFFGSGTQLSVL.